This T cell receptor beta chain was retrieved from a study of blood T cell repertoires in COVID-19. Whole-study context: Collection of acute and convalescent COVID-19 samples took place in the United States, Italy and Spain.

V lost 1 base and J lost 0, with 8 bases in between. This CDR3 comprises 15 residues. Per germline, CDR1 SNHLY and CDR2 FYNNEI. This clone was found once. Original data processing: Scientists estimated how many nucleated cells there were by amplifying reference gene primers. Clones were read by immunoSEQ multiplex PCR, and TCRdb kept only the in-frame ones, dropping some. The V and J calls and clone size come from that table; D and trimming were worked out from the DNA. The sample includes approximately 260,000 clones, roughly 84% of them seen just once. The specimen sequenced was peripheral blood. The clonotype comes from a human donor in a cohort sampled during active COVID-19. The V and J genes are TRBV2 and TRBJ2-3, with a possible D match to TRBD2 (6 bases). CDR3 sequence: CASSEGLASTDTQYF. CDR3 DNA: TGTGCCAGCAGTGAAGGGCTAGCGAGCACAGATACGCAGTATTTT.